This TCR beta chain was captured in a study of blood T cell repertoires in COVID-19. The V and J ends lost 6 bases and 5 bases, in that order; junction bases with no gene match: 8. CDR3 length equals 16 residues. Germline CDR1 MDHEN, CDR2 SYDVKM. Sequencing was performed with immunoSEQ multiplex PCR; in TCRdb, only in-frame clones are kept and a portion is missing. Among some 390,000 clones listed, around 87% were seen once. The material sequenced was PBMCs or T cells enriched from blood (not recorded which). V and J are TRBV28 and TRBJ2-3, with 13 bases that match TRBD2. This TCR came from a man younger than 40 who had recovered from COVID-19. The CDR3 DNA reads TGTGCCAGCAGCTCCGGACTAGCGGGAGCTTTAGATACGCAGTATTTT. It specifies CASSSGLAGALDTQYF.